The clone carrying this T cell receptor beta chain was recorded a few times. Its antigen is unknown. This entry is derived from a study of T cell repertoires in cytomegalovirus infection. Study-level background: Evidence of both CMV infection and a matching HLA type came from public TCR beta signatures.

Regarding the study as a whole: The study identified carriers of CMV plus the relevant HLA from cumulative public TCR beta family frequency. Predominance within the ex vivo response was attributable to HLA-C-restricted CMV-specific TCR beta clonotypes.

The CDR3 is 14 residues long. Trimming shortened V by 3 bases and J by 2 bases, and 10 bases separated the two germline ends. In germline, CDR1 is LNHDA, CDR2 SQIVND (reference sequence). TCRdb independently ran MiXCR on the reads; one entry per CDR3 protein. This sample carries under 90,000 distinct CDR3 sequences, 22% of them seen once, and the ten largest clones take approximately 79%. This chain uses TRBV19 with TRBJ2-5; possibly TRBD2 for D (5 bases). The sequence was collected from a human donor in good health (CMV status not recorded). Some clones in this sample may be carry-over from other donors' samples. The material sequenced was PBMCs, sequenced either directly or after in vitro stimulation (not recorded which). CDR3 nucleotides: TGTGCCAGTAGTATTCGCGGGCCTCAAGAGACCCAGTACTTC. Its translation is CASSIRGPQETQYF. Combining the CDR3 with reference TRBV19 and TRBJ2-5 gives the whole variable domain DGGITQSPKYLFRKEGQNVTLSCEQNLNHDAMYWYRQDPGQGLRLIYYSQIVNDFQKGDIAEGYSVSREKKESFPLTVTSAQKNPTAFYLCASSIRGPQETQYFGPGTRLLVL.